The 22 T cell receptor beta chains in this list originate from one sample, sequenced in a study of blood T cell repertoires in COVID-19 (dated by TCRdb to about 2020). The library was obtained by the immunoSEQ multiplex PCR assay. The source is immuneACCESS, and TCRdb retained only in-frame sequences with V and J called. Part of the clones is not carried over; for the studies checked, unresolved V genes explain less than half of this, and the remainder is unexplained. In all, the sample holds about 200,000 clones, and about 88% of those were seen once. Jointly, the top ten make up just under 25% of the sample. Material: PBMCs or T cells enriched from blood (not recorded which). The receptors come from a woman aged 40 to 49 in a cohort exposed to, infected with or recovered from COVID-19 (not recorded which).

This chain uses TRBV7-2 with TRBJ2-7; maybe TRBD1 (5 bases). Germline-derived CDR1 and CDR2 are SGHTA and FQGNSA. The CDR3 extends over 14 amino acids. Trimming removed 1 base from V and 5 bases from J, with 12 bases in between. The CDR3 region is CASSLGSTGHEQYF. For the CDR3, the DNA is TGTGCCAGCAGCTTAGGTTCAACAGGCCACGAGCAGTACTTC.

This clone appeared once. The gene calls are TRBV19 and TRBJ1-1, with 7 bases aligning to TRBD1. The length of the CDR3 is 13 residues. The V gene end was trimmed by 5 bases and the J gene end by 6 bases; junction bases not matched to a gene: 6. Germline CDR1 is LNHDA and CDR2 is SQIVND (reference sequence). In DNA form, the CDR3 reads TGTGCCAGTAGTCTGACAGGGCCCGCTGAAGCTTTCTTT. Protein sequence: CASSLTGPAEAFF.

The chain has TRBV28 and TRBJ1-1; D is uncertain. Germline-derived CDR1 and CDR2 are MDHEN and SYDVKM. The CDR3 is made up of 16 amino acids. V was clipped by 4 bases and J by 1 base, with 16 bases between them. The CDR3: CASSSNDDYPNTEAFF. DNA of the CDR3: TGTGCCAGCAGTTCGAATGATGACTACCCGAACACTGAAGCTTTCTTT. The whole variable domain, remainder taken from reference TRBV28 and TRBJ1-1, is DVKVTQSSRYLVKRTGEKVFLECVQDMDHENMFWYRQDPGLGLRLIYFSYDVKMKEKGDIPEGYSVSREKKERFSLILESASTNQTSMYLCASSSNDDYPNTEAFFGQGTRLTVV.

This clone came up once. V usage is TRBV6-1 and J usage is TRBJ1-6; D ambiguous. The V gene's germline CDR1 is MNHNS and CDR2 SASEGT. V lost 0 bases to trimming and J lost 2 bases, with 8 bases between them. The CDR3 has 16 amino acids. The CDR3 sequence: CASSEAGVAYNSPLHF. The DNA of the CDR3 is TGTGCCAGCAGTGAAGCCGGGGTAGCCTATAATTCACCCCTCCACTTT.

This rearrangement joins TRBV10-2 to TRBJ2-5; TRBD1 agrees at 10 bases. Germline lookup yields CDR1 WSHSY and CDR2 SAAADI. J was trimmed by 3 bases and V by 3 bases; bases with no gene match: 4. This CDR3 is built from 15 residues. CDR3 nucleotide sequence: TGCGCCAGCAGTGAAGTGACAGGGGGCGAAGAGACCCAGTACTTC. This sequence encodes CASSEVTGGEETQYF.

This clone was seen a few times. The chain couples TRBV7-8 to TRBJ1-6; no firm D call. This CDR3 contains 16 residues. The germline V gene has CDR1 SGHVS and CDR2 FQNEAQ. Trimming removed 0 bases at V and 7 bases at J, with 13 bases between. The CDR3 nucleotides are TGTGCCAGCAGCTTAGCCAAACCAAGAACAAATTCACCCCTCCACTTT. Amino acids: CASSLAKPRTNSPLHF.

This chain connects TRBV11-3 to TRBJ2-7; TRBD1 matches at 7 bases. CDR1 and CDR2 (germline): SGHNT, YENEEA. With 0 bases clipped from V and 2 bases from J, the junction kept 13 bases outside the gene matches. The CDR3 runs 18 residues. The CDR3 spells CASSLDSRQGSYAYEQYF. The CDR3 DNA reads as TGTGCCAGCAGCTTAGATTCCCGACAGGGCTCGTATGCCTACGAGCAGTACTTC.

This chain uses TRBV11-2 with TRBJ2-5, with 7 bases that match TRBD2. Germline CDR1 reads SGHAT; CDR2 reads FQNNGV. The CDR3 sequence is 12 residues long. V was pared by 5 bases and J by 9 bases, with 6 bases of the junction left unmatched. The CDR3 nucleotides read TGTGCCAGCAGCCCTGGACTAGGGCCCCAGTACTTC. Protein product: CASSPGLGPQYF.

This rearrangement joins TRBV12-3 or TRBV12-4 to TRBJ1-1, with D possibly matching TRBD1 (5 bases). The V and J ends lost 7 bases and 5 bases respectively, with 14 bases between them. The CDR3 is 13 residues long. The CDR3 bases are TGTGCCAGCACTCCCAGGGTCGGGACTGAAGCTTTCTTT. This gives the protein CASTPRVGTEAFF.

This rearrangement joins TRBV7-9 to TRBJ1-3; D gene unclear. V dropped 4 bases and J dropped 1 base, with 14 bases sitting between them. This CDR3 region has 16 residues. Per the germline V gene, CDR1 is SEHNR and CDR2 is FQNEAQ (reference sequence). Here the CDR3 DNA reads TGTGCCAGCAGCTCAAGCGTCCGGGTTTCTGGAAACACCATATATTTT. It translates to CASSSSVRVSGNTIYF.

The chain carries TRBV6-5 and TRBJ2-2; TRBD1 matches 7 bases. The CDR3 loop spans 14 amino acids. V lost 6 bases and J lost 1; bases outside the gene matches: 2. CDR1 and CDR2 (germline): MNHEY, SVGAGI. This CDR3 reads CASRWDRNTGELFF. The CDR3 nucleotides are TGTGCCAGCAGATGGGACAGGAACACCGGGGAGCTGTTTTTT.

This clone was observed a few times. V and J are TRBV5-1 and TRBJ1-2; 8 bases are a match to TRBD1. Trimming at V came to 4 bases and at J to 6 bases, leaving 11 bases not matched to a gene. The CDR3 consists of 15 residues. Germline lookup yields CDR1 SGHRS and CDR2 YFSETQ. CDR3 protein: CASSAWTGRGDGYTF. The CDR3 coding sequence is TGCGCCAGCAGCGCGTGGACAGGGCGAGGAGATGGCTACACCTTC. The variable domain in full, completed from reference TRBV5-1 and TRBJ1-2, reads KAGVTQTPRYLIKTRGQQVTLSCSPISGHRSVSWYQQTPGQGLQFLFEYFSETQRNKGNFPGRFSGRQFSNSRSEMNVSTLELGDSALYLCASSAWTGRGDGYTFGSGTRLTVV.

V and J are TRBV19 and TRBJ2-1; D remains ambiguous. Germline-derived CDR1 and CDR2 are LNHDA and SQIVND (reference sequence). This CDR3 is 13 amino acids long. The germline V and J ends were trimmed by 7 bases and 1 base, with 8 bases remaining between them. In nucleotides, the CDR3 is TGTGCCAGTATGGAGAGGTCCTACAATGAGCAGTTCTTC. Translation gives CASMERSYNEQFF.

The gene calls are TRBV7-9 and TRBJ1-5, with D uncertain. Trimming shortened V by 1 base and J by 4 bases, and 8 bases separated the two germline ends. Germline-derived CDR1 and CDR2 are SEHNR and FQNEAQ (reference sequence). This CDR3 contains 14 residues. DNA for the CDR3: TGTGCCAGCAGCTTAGGGGCAGAAAATCAGCCCCAGCATTTT. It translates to CASSLGAENQPQHF.

This chain's CDR3 is CASGPGRGPAEGYTF. Written as DNA, the CDR3 is TGTGCTAGTGGTCCTGGGCGGGGGCCAGCTGAGGGCTACACCTTC. The chain recombines TRBV12-5 with TRBJ1-2, with D perhaps matching TRBD1 (6 bases). CDR3 length: 15 residues. From germline, CDR1 is LGHNT and CDR2 FRNRAP. The V and J ends lost 5 bases and 8 bases respectively, with 21 bases between them.

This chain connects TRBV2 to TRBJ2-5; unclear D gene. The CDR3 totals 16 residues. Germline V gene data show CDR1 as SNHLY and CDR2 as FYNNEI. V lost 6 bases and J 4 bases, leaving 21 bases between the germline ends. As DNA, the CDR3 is TGTGCCAGCAGGCCCACCGACTGGAGTCGGAGAGAGACCCAGTACTTC. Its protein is CASRPTDWSRRETQYF.

In nucleotides, the CDR3 is TGCAGCGTTGAAGGGGGAGGGCAGATCACCGGGGAGCTGTTTTTT. Its protein product is CSVEGGGQITGELFF. This chain joins TRBV29-1 and TRBJ2-2; 7 positions agree with TRBD2. This CDR3 has 15 residues. Germline V gene data show CDR1 as SQVTM and CDR2 as ANQGSEA. The trim removed 1 base at V and 4 bases at J, leaving 6 bases unmatched.

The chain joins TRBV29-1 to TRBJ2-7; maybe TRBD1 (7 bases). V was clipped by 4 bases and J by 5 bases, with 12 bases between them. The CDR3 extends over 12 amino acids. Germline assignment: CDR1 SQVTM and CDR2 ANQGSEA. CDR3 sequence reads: CSVGGGGDEQYF. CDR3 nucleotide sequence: TGCAGCGTTGGAGGGGGCGGGGACGAGCAGTACTTC.

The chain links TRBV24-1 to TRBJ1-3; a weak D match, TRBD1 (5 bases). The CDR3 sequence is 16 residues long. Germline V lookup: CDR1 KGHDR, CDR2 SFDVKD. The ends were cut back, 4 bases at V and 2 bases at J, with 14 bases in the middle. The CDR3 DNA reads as TGTGCCACCAGTGACTCGGACAACTCGCCTGGAAACACCATATATTTT. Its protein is CATSDSDNSPGNTIYF.

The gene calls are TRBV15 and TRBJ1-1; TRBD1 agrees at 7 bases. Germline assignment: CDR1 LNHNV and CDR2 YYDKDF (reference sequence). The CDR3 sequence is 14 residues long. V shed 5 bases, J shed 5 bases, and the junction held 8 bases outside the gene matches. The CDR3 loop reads CATSQEGAGTEAFF. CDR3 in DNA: TGTGCCACCAGCCAAGAGGGGGCCGGAACTGAAGCTTTCTTT.

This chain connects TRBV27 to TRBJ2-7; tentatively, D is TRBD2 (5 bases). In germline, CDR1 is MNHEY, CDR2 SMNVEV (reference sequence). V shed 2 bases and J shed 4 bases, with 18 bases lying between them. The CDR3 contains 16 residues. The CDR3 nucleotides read TGTGCCAGCAGTTTAAGAGGTTCGAGGGCGAGTTACGAGCAGTACTTC. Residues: CASSLRGSRASYEQYF.

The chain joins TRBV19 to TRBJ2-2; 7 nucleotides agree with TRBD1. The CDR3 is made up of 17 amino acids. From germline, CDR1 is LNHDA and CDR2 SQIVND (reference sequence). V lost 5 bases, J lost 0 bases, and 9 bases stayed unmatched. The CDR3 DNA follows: TGTGCCAGTAGTGCAGACAGGGAGCCATCGAACACCGGGGAGCTGTTTTTT. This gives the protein CASSADREPSNTGELFF.